The clone carrying this T cell receptor (beta chain) was detected only a few times. Its antigen is unknown. One end of the junction fails to match germline, which may point to a read error. The sample is drawn from a study of beta chain features in type 1 diabetes. Study results and limitations: TCRB CDR3 length was moderately but significantly reduced in all four CD4+ subsets of Type 1 diabetes patients.

Investigators reverse transcribed all isolated RNA, so they sequenced expressed TCRB transcripts. Here immunoSEQ multiplex PCR was the method, and the copy in TCRdb shows in-frame clones only, minus some. Of hundreds of thousands of clones listed, more than 12% are singletons. The CDR3 extends over 14 amino acids. Per the germline V gene, CDR1 is SSHAT and CDR2 is FNYEAQ (reference sequence). The sequencing sample was made of naive CD4+ T cells from blood. The chain recombines TRBV7-7 with TRBJ1-4; D gene ambiguous. This sequence was found in a man aged 18 to 30 with type 1 diabetes. The CDR3 DNA follows: TGTGCTAGCAGCGAGAGAGGAATTGGAGAAAAACTGTTTTTT. Its translation: CASSERGIGEKLFF.